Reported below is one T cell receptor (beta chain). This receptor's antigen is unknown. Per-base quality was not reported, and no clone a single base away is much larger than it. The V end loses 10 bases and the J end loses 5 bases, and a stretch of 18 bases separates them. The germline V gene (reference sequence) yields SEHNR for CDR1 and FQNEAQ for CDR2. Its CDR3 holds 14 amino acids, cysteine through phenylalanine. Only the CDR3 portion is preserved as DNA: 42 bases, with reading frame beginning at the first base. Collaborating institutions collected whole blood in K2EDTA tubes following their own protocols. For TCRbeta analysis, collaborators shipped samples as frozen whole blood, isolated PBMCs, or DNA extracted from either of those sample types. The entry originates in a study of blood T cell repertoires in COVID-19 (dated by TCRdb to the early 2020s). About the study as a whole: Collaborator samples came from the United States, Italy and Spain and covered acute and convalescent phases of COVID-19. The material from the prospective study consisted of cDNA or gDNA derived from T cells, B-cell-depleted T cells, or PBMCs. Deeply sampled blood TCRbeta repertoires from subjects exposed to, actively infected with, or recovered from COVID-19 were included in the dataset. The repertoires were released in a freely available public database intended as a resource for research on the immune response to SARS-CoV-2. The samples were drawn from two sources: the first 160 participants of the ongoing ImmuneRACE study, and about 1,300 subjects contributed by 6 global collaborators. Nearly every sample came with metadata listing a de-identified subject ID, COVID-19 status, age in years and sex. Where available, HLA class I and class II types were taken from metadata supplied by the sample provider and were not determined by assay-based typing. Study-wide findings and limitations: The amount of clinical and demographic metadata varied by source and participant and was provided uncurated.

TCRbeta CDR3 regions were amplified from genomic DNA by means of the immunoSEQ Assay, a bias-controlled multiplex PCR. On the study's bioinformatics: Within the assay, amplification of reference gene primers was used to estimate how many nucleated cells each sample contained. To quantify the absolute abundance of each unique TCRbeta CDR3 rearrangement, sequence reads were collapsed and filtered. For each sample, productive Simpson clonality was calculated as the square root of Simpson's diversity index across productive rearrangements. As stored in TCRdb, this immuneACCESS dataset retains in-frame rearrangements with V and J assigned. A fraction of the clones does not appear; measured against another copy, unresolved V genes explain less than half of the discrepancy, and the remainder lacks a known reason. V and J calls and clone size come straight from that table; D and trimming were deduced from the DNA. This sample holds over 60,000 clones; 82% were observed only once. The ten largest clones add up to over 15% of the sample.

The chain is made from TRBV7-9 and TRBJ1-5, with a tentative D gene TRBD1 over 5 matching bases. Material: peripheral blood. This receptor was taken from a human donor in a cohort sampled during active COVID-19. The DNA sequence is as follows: TGTGCCACCACAGGAGGGAAAAATGATCAGCCCCAGCATTTT. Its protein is CATTGGKNDQPQHF.